This T cell receptor beta chain was captured by sequencing in a study of glioma-infiltrating T cells after dendritic cell vaccination. Whole-study context: Patients received autologous tumor lysate-pulsed dendritic cell vaccination between 2003 and 2012. The vaccine used monocyte-derived dendritic cells pulsed overnight with autologous tumor lysate.

The CDR3 contains 17 residues. From germline, CDR1 is SQVTM and CDR2 ANQGSEA. Stated time point: after dendritic cell vaccination, including at tumor progression/relapse. Concerning this clone: Its antigen is unidentified. At one end the junction does not follow the germline gene, possibly because of a read error. Distinct nucleotide sequences in the sample also encode this CDR3.

TCRB CDR3 was amplified from 2 ug genomic DNA or less. Profiling relied on immunoSEQ multiplex PCR, and the TCRdb table lists in-frame clones only, not all of them. The sample has 50,000 to 70,000 clones; about four fifths are singletons. Regarding the study as a whole: Longer survival after dendritic cell vaccination followed higher pretreatment TIL content.

Material: blood, obtained after dendritic cell vaccination. This clonotype was sampled from a human donor with glioblastoma. The V and J genes are TRBV29-1 and TRBJ2-5, with 8 bases identical to TRBD1. In nucleotides, the CDR3 is TGCAGCGTTGAAGAATGGCGACAGGGGTTTTACGTAGAGACCCAATACTTC. It codes for CSVEEWRQGFYVETQYF.